This TCR beta chain appears in the sequencing data of a study of neurological immune-mediated disorders. Overall study results and limits: None of the CDR3 amino acid sequences of expanded clones recurred across subjects, suggesting private repertoires in all groups. HTLV-1-associated myelopathy had the most TCR clonal expansion, while multiple sclerosis had the least, a level that fell below healthy controls.

There are many counts of this clonotype. Its cognate antigen is unknown. Germline V CDR1 and CDR2: SEHNR, FQNEAQ (reference sequence). V lost 4 bases and J lost 5, with 12 bases in between. This CDR3 has 15 amino acids. The cDNA was synthesized by 5'RACE incorporating 10-nucleotide random UMIs. Each CDR3 protein is one row after TCRdb ran MiXCR on the 5' RACE reads. Here the sample spans tens of thousands of distinct CDR3 sequences, 9.5% to 12% being singletons. A total of 2 million PBMCs stored at -80 degrees C provided the unsorted libraries. The V call is TRBV7-9, the J call TRBJ1-6; D is unresolved. This receptor was obtained from a man in his sixties in good health. The source material was PBMCs. The CDR3 nucleotides read TGTGCCAGCAGCTCCAGAGGCCGCGATAATTCACCCCTCCACTTT. Its protein product is CASSSRGRDNSPLHF. Full variable domain (remainder filled in from reference TRBV7-9 and TRBJ1-6): DTGVSQNPRHKITKRGQNVTFRCDPISEHNRLYWYRQTLGQGPEFLTYFQNEAQLEKSRLLSDRFSAERPKGSFSTLEIQRTEQGDSAMYLCASSSRGRDNSPLHFGNGTRLTVT.